The 15 T cell receptor beta chains below were found in one sample sequenced in a study of blood T cells in healthy people across ages. Primed by a sample-barcoded 5' primer and a J-beta primer mix, a second PCR proceeded for about 7 to 11 cycles. TCRdb passed the 5' RACE reads through MiXCR, listing each CDR3 protein once. The data show fewer than 1,000,000 distinct CDR3 sequences, with around 42% seen just once and about a fifth held by the top ten. The sequencing input was blood. These receptors were obtained from a man aged 55 to 69 in good health.

The chain recombines TRBV7-3 with TRBJ1-1, with 10 bases identical to TRBD1. V shed 1 base, J shed 2 bases, and the junction held 16 bases outside the gene matches. CDR1 is SGHTA and CDR2 is FQGTGA in the germline V gene. The CDR3 runs to 20 residues. The chain's CDR3 is CASSLKYGLDRGWLNTEAFF. For the CDR3, the DNA is TGTGCCAGCAGCTTAAAATACGGTCTGGACAGGGGGTGGCTCAACACTGAAGCTTTCTTT.

In this sample, this clonotype turned up a few times. The V gene is TRBV25-1, the J gene TRBJ2-3, with D maybe TRBD2 (6 bases). The CDR3 consists of 13 residues. V gave up 7 bases and J gave up 1 base, with 9 bases separating them. The V gene's germline CDR1 is MGHDK and CDR2 SYGVNS. In DNA, the CDR3 is TGTGCCAGCACGACGGGGGGCACAGATACGCAGTATTTT. Amino acid sequence: CASTTGGTDTQYF.

This clonotype was counted a single time. A read error may produce the germline difference seen at one junction end. The J gene is TRBJ1-2, the V gene TRBV30; 7 bases are a match to TRBD1. CDR3 length equals 14 residues. Germline loops: CDR1 GTSNPN, CDR2 SVGIG (reference sequence). CDR3 sequence reads: CARSVQGGNYGYTF. In DNA, the CDR3 is TGTGCCCGGAGTGTACAAGGGGGCAACTATGGCTACACCTTC.

The CDR3 is CASRLPGQARNSPLHF. The CDR3 DNA reads as TGCGCCAGCAGACTCCCTGGACAGGCCCGTAATTCACCCCTCCACTTT. The chain links TRBV23-1 to TRBJ1-6; 7 bases fit TRBD1. TRBV23-1 is flagged as an ORF with uncertain function. Unmatched junction bases numbered 11, after V lost 6 bases and J lost 6 bases. The CDR3 is 16 amino acids.

This clonotype was observed at least ten times. The chain carries TRBV28 and TRBJ2-5; a weak D match, TRBD1 (5 bases). The CDR3 runs 15 residues. Germline loops: CDR1 MDHEN, CDR2 SYDVKM. V was pared by 4 bases and J by 5 bases, with 17 bases between. CDR3: CASSWFGLGQETQYF. The CDR3 DNA is TGTGCCAGCAGTTGGTTTGGGCTGGGGCAGGAGACCCAGTACTTC.

This clonotype was picked up many times. A junction end diverges from the germline sequence, so it may reflect a read error. This chain links TRBV19 with TRBJ2-6, with D maybe TRBD1 (6 bases). CDR3 length equals 14 residues. Germline V gives CDR1 LNHDA, CDR2 SQIVND (reference sequence). CDR3 coding DNA: TGTGCCAGCAGTACAGGGAGCGGGGCCAACGTCCTGACTTTC. Its translation is CASSTGSGANVLTF. The whole variable domain, filled in from reference TRBV19 and TRBJ2-6, reads DGGITQSPKYLFRKEGQNVTLSCEQNLNHDAMYWYRQDPGQGLRLIYYSQIVNDFQKGDIAEGYSVSREKKESFPLTVTSAQKNPTAFYLCASSTGSGANVLTFGAGSRLTVL.

This clonotype showed up just a few times. The rearrangement links TRBV6-5 to TRBJ2-7; TRBD1 aligns across 8 bases. Germline V lookup: CDR1 MNHEY, CDR2 SVGAGI. Losses at the gene ends were 0 bases for V and 2 bases for J; bases not matched to a gene: 3. CDR3 length: 15 residues. Here the CDR3 reads CASSYSQGGTYEQYF. The CDR3 region has the DNA TGTGCCAGCAGTTACTCACAGGGGGGAACCTACGAGCAGTACTTC.

The chain carries TRBV7-9 and TRBJ2-4, with D possibly TRBD1 on 5 matching bases. The DNA matches TRBJ2-7 better at its end, which makes the J call doubtful. The CDR3 loop spans 13 amino acids. Germline assignment: CDR1 SEHNR and CDR2 FQNEAQ (reference sequence). CDR3 residues: CASSLTGSVEQYF. In DNA, the CDR3 is TGTGCCAGCAGCTTAACAGGCTCGGTCGAGCAGTACTTC.

V and J are TRBV5-1 and TRBJ2-3; 12 bases map to TRBD2. V lost 4 bases and J lost 2; bases outside the gene matches: 14. This CDR3 has 19 residues. Germline V CDR1 and CDR2: SGHRS, YFSETQ. CDR3 nucleotide sequence: TGCGCCAGCAGCATGACTAGCGGGGGTGCCGTTGCGCTCACAGATACGCAGTATTTT. Translation: CASSMTSGGAVALTDTQYF. The full variable domain, its missing parts supplied by reference TRBV5-1 and TRBJ2-3, is KAGVTQTPRYLIKTRGQQVTLSCSPISGHRSVSWYQQTPGQGLQFLFEYFSETQRNKGNFPGRFSGRQFSNSRSEMNVSTLELGDSALYLCASSMTSGGAVALTDTQYFGPGTRLTVL.

The chain joins TRBV7-2 to TRBJ2-7, with D possibly being TRBD1 (5 bases). The V gene lost 2 bases and the J gene lost 0 bases, with 20 bases spanning the gap. This CDR3 comprises 18 residues. Germline CDR1 SGHTA, CDR2 FQGNSA. Here the CDR3 DNA reads TGTGCCAGCAGCTTAAAAACAACTGGGGCAGCCTTCTCCTACGAGCAGTACTTC. This codes for CASSLKTTGAAFSYEQYF.

This clonotype turned up a few times. This chain uses TRBV12-3 or TRBV12-4 with TRBJ2-4; 9 bases align to TRBD1. The CDR3 loop spans 17 amino acids. Losses at the gene ends were 5 bases for V and 8 bases for J; bases not matched to a gene: 16. In DNA form, the CDR3 reads TGTGCCAGCAGTCACCAGGGACAGGGATTGATGGTTGACATTCAGTACTTC. It encodes CASSHQGQGLMVDIQYF.

This clonotype was counted only a few times. V usage is TRBV12-3 or TRBV12-4 and J usage is TRBJ2-1; a possible D gene is TRBD1 (5 bases). CDR3 size: 14 residues. V lost 2 bases and J lost 5, with 10 bases in between. The chain's CDR3 is CASSLPTGNNEQFF. The CDR3 nucleotides are TGTGCCAGCAGTTTACCTACAGGAAACAATGAGCAGTTCTTC.

The chain uses TRBV7-2 and TRBJ1-2; unclear D gene. V shed 1 base and J shed 6 bases, with 9 bases lying between them. Germline CDR1 reads SGHTA; CDR2 reads FQGNSA. CDR3 length: 13 residues. The CDR3: CASSLGLVDGYTF. The DNA of the CDR3 is TGTGCCAGCAGCTTAGGGCTAGTTGATGGCTACACCTTC.

The J gene is TRBJ1-2, the V gene TRBV7-2; possible D gene TRBD1, 5 bases. The CDR3 totals 14 residues. Germline-derived CDR1 and CDR2 are SGHTA and FQGNSA. V was shortened by 5 bases and J by 8 bases, with 18 bases between the two germline ends. The CDR3 spells CASSARGALGGYTF. The CDR3 nucleotides are TGTGCCAGCAGCGCCAGAGGGGCCCTCGGGGGCTACACCTTC.

The chain couples TRBV20-1 to TRBJ2-1; 7 positions match TRBD2. The CDR3 contains 13 residues. CDR1 DFQATT and CDR2 SNEGSKA come from the germline V gene (reference sequence). The junction had 5 bases not matched to a gene; V was cut back by 6 bases and J by 3 bases. CDR3: CSAKAGNYNEQFF. CDR3 DNA sequence: TGCAGTGCCAAAGCGGGGAACTACAATGAGCAGTTCTTC.